This paragraph reports one T cell receptor beta chain. The antigen remains unidentified. The sample belongs to a study of CD8 T cells in ankylosing spondylitis. Regarding the study as a whole: According to the report, clones linked to the disease were significantly enriched in matched synovial fluid samples taken from ankylosing spondylitis patients. Some motif variants were previously reported in reactive arthritis synovial fluid and blood. Ankylosing spondylitis blood seemed to carry a telltale TCR beta motif made of under ten highly homologous variants.

Per the germline V gene, CDR1 is GTSNPN and CDR2 is SVGIG (reference sequence). The CDR3 is made up of 16 amino acids. V was clipped by 0 bases and J by 6 bases, with 21 bases between them. Researchers built TCR beta libraries using quantitative 5'-RACE with molecular barcodes. TCRdb ran MiXCR on the 5' RACE reads and lists one entry per CDR3 protein. Of about 200,000 distinct CDR3 sequences in the sample, roughly 13% were seen once. Sequencing was done on a sample of blood, either unsorted or a sorted T cell fraction (not recorded which). This TCR derives from a male donor with ankylosing spondylitis or in good health (not recorded which). The chain is built from TRBV30 and TRBJ2-7, with D perhaps matching TRBD1 (5 bases). CDR3 nucleotides: TGTGCCTGGAGTGTACGTTGGGGCTCCCGGCCAGGCGAGCAGTACTTC. It encodes CAWSVRWGSRPGEQYF.